One T cell receptor (beta chain) is described in this entry. A few counts support this clonotype. Its antigen specificity is not known. No base-level quality is on record; no much larger clone is a single base apart. The sample was run on an Illumina HiSeq 2500. Quantitative 5'-RACE with molecular barcodes was used to prepare TCR beta libraries. On the authors' methods: A new computational method based on a probabilistic model of VDJ rearrangement was used to identify disease-linked TCR variants. TCRdb ran its own pipeline on the public reads, namely fastp trimming at Q25 and MiXCR clone calling, and kept in-frame beta chains. Duplicate CDR3 protein sequences are folded into a single record with the most common DNA and genes. The authors' filters were not applied to this entry. The sample table contains roughly 400,000 distinct CDR3 sequences; only one count was recorded for under 25% of them. The ten largest clones capture less than 20% of the sample.

These data are taken from a study of CD8 T cells in ankylosing spondylitis (dated 2017 in TCRdb). About the study as a whole: T cell receptor beta repertoires were profiled in healthy donors and ankylosing spondylitis patients so that disease-linked TCR variants could be found. Samples of peripheral blood were taken, and for ankylosing spondylitis patients, synovial fluid was collected as well. The full study cohort was made up of approximately 27 ankylosing spondylitis patients and 108 healthy donors.

In the germline V gene, CDR1 corresponds to SGHVS and CDR2 to FQNEAQ. The cysteine opens and the phenylalanine closes a CDR3 of 15 amino acids. The only DNA kept is the CDR3, 45 bases in frame from the first base. Germline trimming: 2 bases from V, 4 bases from J; junction bases outside gene matches: 6. The research as a whole found: Blood from ankylosing spondylitis patients appeared to be characterized by a TCR beta motif composed of under 10 highly homologous amino acid variants. The disease-linked clones had a CD8+ phenotype and were found at relatively low frequencies in peripheral blood. The disease-linked clones were reported to be significantly enriched in matched synovial fluid samples from ankylosing spondylitis patients. Some motif variants had previously been reported in the synovial fluid and blood of reactive arthritis patients, which suggests shared mechanisms of disease initiation.

The chain is made from TRBV7-8 and TRBJ1-2, with 8 bases matching TRBD1. The sequencing input was blood, either unsorted or a sorted T cell fraction (not recorded which). The clonotype originates from a male donor with ankylosing spondylitis. The nucleotide sequence is TGTGCCAGCAGCTTAAGCAGGGGGCCGCGCTATGGCTACACCTTC. This codes for CASSLSRGPRYGYTF. Reference TRBV7-8 and TRBJ1-2 proteins supply the regions before and after the CDR3; the full variable domain is: GAGVSQSPRYKVAKRGQDVALRCDPISGHVSLFWYQQALGQGPEFLTYFQNEAQLDKSGLPSDRFFAERPEGSVSTLKIQRTQQEDSAVYLCASSLSRGPRYGYTFGSGTRLTVV.